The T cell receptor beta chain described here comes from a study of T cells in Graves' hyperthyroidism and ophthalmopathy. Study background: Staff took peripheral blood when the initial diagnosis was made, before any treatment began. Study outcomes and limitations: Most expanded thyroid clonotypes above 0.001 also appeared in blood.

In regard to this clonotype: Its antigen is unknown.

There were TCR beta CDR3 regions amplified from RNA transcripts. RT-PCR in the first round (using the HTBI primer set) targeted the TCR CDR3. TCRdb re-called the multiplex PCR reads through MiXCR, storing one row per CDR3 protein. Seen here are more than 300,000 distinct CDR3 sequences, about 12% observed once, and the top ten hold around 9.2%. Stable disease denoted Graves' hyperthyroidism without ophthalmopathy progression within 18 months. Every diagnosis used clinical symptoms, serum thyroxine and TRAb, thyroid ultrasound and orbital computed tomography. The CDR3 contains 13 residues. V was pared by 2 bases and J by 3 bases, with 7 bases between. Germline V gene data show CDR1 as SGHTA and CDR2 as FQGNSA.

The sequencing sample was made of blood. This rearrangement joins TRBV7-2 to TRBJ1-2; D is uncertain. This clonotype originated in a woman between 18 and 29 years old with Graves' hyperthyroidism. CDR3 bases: TGTGCCAGCAGCTTAATGGGAGACTATGGCTACACCTTC. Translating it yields CASSLMGDYGYTF.